The 24 T cell receptor beta chains reported below all come from one sample, sequenced in a study of blood T cells in healthy people across ages (dated by TCRdb to between 2014 and 2016). The library was obtained by 5' RACE. The instrument was an Illumina HiSeq 2500. A second PCR of about 7 to 12 cycles was run with a J-beta primer mix and a sample-barcoded 5' primer. TCRdb passed the public sequencing reads through fastp at Q25 and MiXCR, retaining productive beta sequences. For every CDR3 protein sequence, its rows merge into one entry that carries the most common genes and DNA. The sample profile shows roughly 1.5 million distinct CDR3 sequences; approximately 43% of them were found once. About 4.1% of the sample belongs to the ten largest clones. The sequencing sample was made of blood. The receptors derive from a woman aged 18-29 years in good health.

The genes are TRBV29-1 and TRBJ1-1; possibly TRBD1 for D (5 bases). V lost 3 bases and J lost 4, with 12 bases in between. Looked up from germline, CDR1 is SQVTM and CDR2 is ANQGSEA. The CDR3 has 13 amino acids. The DNA for the CDR3 is TGCAGCGTTGATTGGGGCTTGCGCACTGAAGCTTTCTTT. It encodes CSVDWGLRTEAFF.

In regard to this clonotype: Germline is not matched at one junction end, which may reflect a read error. The chain has TRBV7-9 and TRBJ2-3; D remains ambiguous. The CDR3 loop spans 14 amino acids. Germline CDR1 and CDR2: SEHNR and FQNEAQ (reference sequence). The CDR3 here is CASSSPYDTDTRYF. CDR3 DNA: TGTGCCAGCAGCTCTCCTTATGACACAGATACGCGGTATTTT.

This clonotype was seen more than once but under ten times. The chain couples TRBV20-1 to TRBJ2-7; 7 bases map to TRBD2. V lost 4 bases to trimming and J lost 0 bases; unmatched junction nucleotides: 6. Germline values: CDR1 DFQATT, CDR2 SNEGSKA (reference sequence). CDR3 length equals 14 residues. Written as DNA, the CDR3 is TGCAGTGCTAAATGGCGGGAGAACTCCTACGAGCAGTACTTC. Translating it yields CSAKWRENSYEQYF.

The rearrangement joins TRBV6-6 to TRBJ1-5; TRBD1 aligns across 7 bases. V shed 0 bases and J 2 bases; nucleotides not matched to a gene: 4. This CDR3 comprises 16 residues. The germline CDR1 and CDR2 sequences are MNHNY and SVGAGI (reference sequence). DNA of the CDR3: TGTGCCAGCAGTTACTCCAGCGGACAGGGCAATCAGCCCCAGCATTTT. The encoded protein is CASSYSSGQGNQPQHF.

The V and J genes are TRBV20-1 and TRBJ2-2; TRBD1 matches at 10 bases. The CDR3 is made up of 14 amino acids. CDR1 is DFQATT, CDR2 SNEGSKA, per germline (reference sequence). J was trimmed by 3 bases and V by 3 bases; bases with no gene match: 1. This CDR3 is CSASGQGDTGELFF. In DNA, the CDR3 is TGCAGTGCTAGTGGACAGGGGGACACCGGGGAGCTGTTTTTT.

The chain combines TRBV6-6 with TRBJ2-1, with D uncertain. Per germline, CDR1 MNHNY and CDR2 SVGAGI (reference sequence). V lost 2 bases, J lost 0 bases, and 8 bases lay in between. The length of the CDR3 is 15 residues. CDR3 in DNA: TGTGCCAGCAGTTACGGCCCCCCCTCCTACAATGAGCAGTTCTTC. Its protein product is CASSYGPPSYNEQFF.

This clonotype was observed a handful of times. J is TRBJ2-5 and V is TRBV12-3 or TRBV12-4, with 9 bases matching TRBD2. The CDR3 is 15 residues long. The junction had 6 bases not matched to a gene; V was cut back by 3 bases and J by 4 bases. CDR3 protein: CASSFGLARGETQYF. CDR3 nucleotide sequence: TGTGCCAGCAGTTTTGGACTAGCGAGGGGAGAGACCCAGTACTTC.

This clonotype was seen a few times. The rearrangement uses TRBV4-3 and TRBJ2-3; D remains ambiguous. Germline values: CDR1 LGHNA, CDR2 YSLEER. V dropped 0 bases and J dropped 3 bases, with 10 bases sitting between them. This CDR3 contains 15 residues. This CDR3 reads CASSQEVTRTDTQYF. CDR3 in DNA: TGCGCCAGCAGCCAAGAGGTGACGCGTACAGATACGCAGTATTTT.

V gene TRBV7-2 combines with J gene TRBJ1-5; 11 bases agree with TRBD1. The trim removed 5 bases at V and 6 bases at J, leaving 9 bases unmatched. Germline V gives CDR1 SGHTA, CDR2 FQGNSA. The CDR3 runs to 16 residues. CDR3 loop: CASSADRGQFGQPQHF. In DNA, the CDR3 is TGTGCCAGCAGCGCGGACAGGGGGCAGTTTGGTCAGCCCCAGCATTTT.

The table lists this clonotype with many counts. CDR3 residues: CATSRQGYEQYF. For the CDR3, the DNA is TGTGCCACTTCCAGACAGGGCTACGAGCAGTACTTC. The chain uses TRBV6-5 and TRBJ2-7, with TRBD1 matching over 7 bases. The V and J ends lost 10 bases and 3 bases, in that order; junction bases with no gene match: 6. The V gene's germline CDR1 is MNHEY and CDR2 SVGAGI. This CDR3 spans 12 amino acids.

This chain connects TRBV7-2 to TRBJ1-2, with unresolved D. V lost 1 base and J lost 1, with 10 bases in between. Germline V gene data show CDR1 as SGHTA and CDR2 as FQGNSA. The CDR3 is 15 amino acids. The CDR3 spells CASSLEPYSNYGYTF. The CDR3 DNA sequence: TGTGCCAGCAGCTTAGAGCCCTACAGTAACTATGGCTACACCTTC.

The rearrangement joins TRBV20-1 to TRBJ2-7; 10 nucleotides align to TRBD1. CDR1 is DFQATT, CDR2 SNEGSKA, per germline (reference sequence). This CDR3 has 15 residues. Trimming took 1 base from V and 3 from J; bases not matched to a gene: 6. This CDR3 reads CSARAPGQGFYEQYF. The CDR3 region has the DNA TGCAGTGCTAGAGCCCCGGGACAGGGGTTCTACGAGCAGTACTTC.

The sample holds a few counts of this clonotype. The V gene is TRBV7-9, the J gene TRBJ2-5; 12 nucleotides agree with TRBD2. The junction had 5 bases not matched to a gene; V was cut back by 4 bases and J by 2 bases. The V gene's germline CDR1 is SEHNR and CDR2 FQNEAQ (reference sequence). The CDR3 has 16 amino acids. The CDR3 loop reads CASSSLAGGLQETQYF. CDR3 bases: TGTGCCAGCAGCTCACTAGCGGGGGGTCTTCAAGAGACCCAGTACTTC.

This sequence joins TRBV10-2 and TRBJ2-5, with 7 bases lining up with TRBD2. V lost 3 bases, J lost 11 bases, and 12 bases stayed unmatched. Germline V gene lookup returns CDR1 WSHSY and CDR2 SAAADI. This CDR3 contains 14 residues. CDR3 nucleotides: TGCGCCAGCAGTGATTTAGGGGAGGGCAATGAGCAGTACTTC. It yields the protein CASSDLGEGNEQYF.

This clonotype was seen a handful of times. The gene calls are TRBV29-1 and TRBJ1-1; no firm D call. The CDR3 consists of 14 residues. With 3 bases removed from V and 1 base from J, the gap between germline ends came to 12 bases. The germline V gene encodes CDR1 SQVTM and CDR2 ANQGSEA. The CDR3 DNA follows: TGCAGCGTTGAGGGATTGAGAAGGAACACTGAAGCTTTCTTT. Residues: CSVEGLRRNTEAFF.

J is TRBJ2-5 and V is TRBV29-1; D possibly uses TRBD1 or TRBD2 (5 bases each). Germline V gene data show CDR1 as SQVTM and CDR2 as ANQGSEA. This CDR3 has 13 residues. The V end lost 4 bases, the J end lost 11 bases, and 20 bases lay between the germline ends. This chain's CDR3 is CSVVGHSRGEQYF. In DNA form, the CDR3 reads TGCAGCGTTGTGGGTCACTCAAGGGGAGAGCAGTACTTC.

The V call is TRBV29-1, the J call TRBJ2-5; 11 positions match TRBD2. The germline gives CDR1 SQVTM, CDR2 ANQGSEA. V shed 5 bases and J 11 bases; nucleotides not matched to a gene: 16. The CDR3 is 15 residues long. CDR3 coding DNA: TGCAGCGTTTCCTGGGGGCTAGCGGGAGGAGGAGAGCAGTACTTC. Its translation: CSVSWGLAGGGEQYF.

Worth noting for this clonotype: A junction boundary mismatches the germline segment, possibly from a read error. The chain combines TRBV12-3 or TRBV12-4 with TRBJ2-6; possible D gene TRBD1, 5 bases. This CDR3 comprises 12 residues. The chain's CDR3 is CASDSGANVPTF. The CDR3 DNA reads TGTGCCAGCGACTCTGGGGCCAACGTCCCGACTTTC.

The genes are TRBV6-1 and TRBJ2-1, with 9 nucleotides matching TRBD2. The J segment lost 0 bases and the V segment lost 6 bases, leaving 9 bases of the junction unmatched. This CDR3 comprises 17 residues. Looked up from germline, CDR1 is MNHNS and CDR2 is SASEGT. The chain's CDR3 is CASSELGRGGSYNEQFF. The CDR3 nucleotides read TGTGCCAGCAGCGAATTAGGGCGGGGGGGCTCCTACAATGAGCAGTTCTTC.

The J gene is TRBJ2-7, the V gene TRBV4-1; unclear D gene. Per the germline V gene, CDR1 is MGHRA and CDR2 is YSYEKL. Trimming took off 1 base at V and 6 bases at J, with 13 bases between the two ends. CDR3 length: 14 amino acids. This CDR3 reads CASSQVTEGLEQYF. The CDR3 DNA is TGCGCCAGCAGCCAAGTCACGGAAGGGCTCGAGCAGTACTTC.

In this sample, this clonotype turned up a few times. The J gene is TRBJ2-1, the V gene TRBV7-2; D assignment may be TRBD1 or TRBD2 (5 bases each). Germline V gene lookup returns CDR1 SGHTA and CDR2 FQGNSA. The CDR3 totals 12 residues. Trimming took off 4 bases at V and 10 bases at J, with 11 bases between the two ends. The CDR3 DNA sequence: TGTGCCAGCAGCTCGTATGGGACGGAGCAGTTCTTC. Amino acids: CASSSYGTEQFF.

The rearrangement uses TRBV4-1 and TRBJ1-1; 8 nucleotides align to TRBD1. The CDR3 spans 17 residues. The germline V gene encodes CDR1 MGHRA and CDR2 YSYEKL. The V segment lost 1 base and the J segment 4 bases; nucleotides outside the gene matches: 11. The CDR3 here is CASSQANKPGGGTEAFF. CDR3 DNA sequence: TGCGCCAGCAGCCAAGCTAATAAGCCAGGGGGCGGCACTGAAGCTTTCTTT.

The gene calls are TRBV15 and TRBJ2-3, with D tentatively TRBD2 (6 bases). The CDR3 is 16 residues long. The V gene's germline CDR1 is LNHNV and CDR2 YYDKDF (reference sequence). Trimming left V 1 base short and J 2 bases short, with 13 bases between. This CDR3 reads CATSRGTAGSTDTQYF. DNA for the CDR3: TGTGCCACCAGCAGAGGAACAGCGGGCTCCACAGATACGCAGTATTTT.

The table lists this clonotype with a few counts. The chain uses TRBV29-1 and TRBJ2-1; D gene uncertain. Germline V CDR1 and CDR2: SQVTM, ANQGSEA. Trimming cost V 5 bases and J 3 bases, with 11 bases left between them. CDR3 length equals 13 residues. CDR3 sequence: CSVRLLYYNEQFF. Written as DNA, the CDR3 is TGCAGCGTTCGATTGTTATACTACAATGAGCAGTTCTTC.